The clone carrying this TCR beta chain was counted between two and nine times. Its antigen is still unknown. These data come from a study of T cell repertoires in cytomegalovirus infection. Whole-study results and caveats: The cumulative frequency of public TCR beta families distinguished individuals who carried CMV together with the relevant HLA.

Each CDR3 protein is one row after TCRdb ran MiXCR on the reads. The sample consists of around 200,000 distinct CDR3 sequences, roughly 34% of them appearing once. This sample comprised CD8+ T cells from cultured PBMCs, obtained from culture after CMV antigen stimulation. This receptor was obtained from a human donor in good health (CMV status not recorded). Some clones in this sample may be carry-over from other donors' samples.

CDR3 residues: CAISVTNAGVAGGRPENEQYF. The DNA for the CDR3 is TGTGCCATCAGTGTCACCAATGCGGGGGTAGCGGGAGGTCGCCCTGAGAACGAGCAGTACTTC. This chain joins TRBV10-3 and TRBJ2-7, with 10 bases matching TRBD2. Germline loops: CDR1 ENHRY, CDR2 SYGVKD. V was pared by 4 bases and J by 5 bases, with 26 bases of the junction left unmatched. This CDR3 has 21 amino acids.